Presented here are 24 T cell receptor beta chains from one specimen sequenced in a study of PD-1 blockade in mismatch repair-deficient tumors (dated by TCRdb to 2015 to 2018). Libraries were prepared through the immunoSEQ multiplex PCR assay. TCRdb re-hosts the immuneACCESS table, in-frame sequences only. Its copies lack some clones; in the studies checked, an unresolved V gene accounts for under half of them, and the cause for the rest is not known. This sample holds 15,000 or so clones; under 90% were observed only once. Roughly 1.7% of the sample lies in the top ten. The source material was PBMCs, sampled less than 25 weeks after starting pembrolizumab. Receptor source: an adult with mismatch repair-deficient cancer.

The chain uses TRBV9 and TRBJ2-7; 16 nucleotides line up with TRBD2. This CDR3 spans 19 amino acids. The trim removed 4 bases at V and 0 bases at J, leaving 10 bases unmatched. The germline V gene has CDR1 SGDLS and CDR2 YYNGEE. Written as DNA, the CDR3 is TGTGCCAGCAGCCTAGGGACTAGCGGGAGGGCCGAGAGCTCCTACGAGCAGTACTTC. Translation: CASSLGTSGRAESSYEQYF.

The chain is built from TRBV5-6 and TRBJ2-7; 9 bases agree with TRBD1. The germline V gene encodes CDR1 SGHDT and CDR2 YYEEEE. V shed 3 bases, J shed 6 bases, and the junction held 7 bases outside the gene matches. The CDR3 runs to 14 residues. The CDR3 sequence is CASSSRDRVFEQYF. CDR3 in DNA: TGTGCCAGCAGCTCCCGGGACAGGGTATTCGAGCAGTACTTC.

The chain has TRBV7-2 and TRBJ2-1; 9 bases map to TRBD1. CDR1 and CDR2 from the germline V gene are SGHTA and FQGNSA. The CDR3 has 17 residues. Unmatched junction bases numbered 12, after V lost 7 bases and J lost 2 bases. CDR3 nucleotides: TGTGCCAGCATCCTTCTTTCCGGGACAGGGACCTACAATGAGCAGTTCTTC. Protein product: CASILLSGTGTYNEQFF. Combining the CDR3 with reference TRBV7-2 and TRBJ2-1 gives the whole variable domain GAGVSQSPSNKVTEKGKDVELRCDPISGHTALYWYRQSLGQGLEFLIYFQGNSAPDKSGLPSDRFSAERTGGSVSTLTIQRTQQEDSAVYLCASILLSGTGTYNEQFFGPGTRLTVL.

The chain is built from TRBV7-2 and TRBJ1-6; a weak D match, TRBD1 (6 bases). Germline V gene lookup returns CDR1 SGHTA and CDR2 FQGNSA. Between the trimmed V and J ends, which lost 5 bases and 7 bases, there was a span of 12 bases. The CDR3 is made up of 14 amino acids. The CDR3 coding sequence is TGTGCCAGCAGCACGACAGGATTAAATTCACCCCTCCACTTT. Protein sequence: CASSTTGLNSPLHF.

The rearrangement links TRBV28 to TRBJ2-7, with 11 bases aligning to TRBD1. Germline V gene data show CDR1 as MDHEN and CDR2 as SYDVKM. The length of the CDR3 is 14 residues. The V and J ends lost 6 bases and 3 bases, in that order; junction bases with no gene match: 4. The CDR3 DNA is TGTGCCAGCAGGGACAGGGGGCCGCTCTACGAGCAGTACTTC. Amino acid sequence: CASRDRGPLYEQYF.

V is TRBV11-2 and J is TRBJ2-7, with 13 bases fitting TRBD2. From germline, CDR1 is SGHAT and CDR2 FQNNGV. The CDR3 has 14 residues. Trimming removed 5 bases from V and 2 bases from J; junction bases left unmatched: 0. CDR3 sequence (DNA): TGTGCCAGCAGCACTAGCGGGAGGGCCTACGAGCAGTACTTC. Translating it yields CASSTSGRAYEQYF.

The chain combines TRBV25-1 with TRBJ1-4; D remains unclear. The V end lost 1 base, the J end lost 5 bases, and 17 bases lay between the germline ends. The V gene's germline CDR1 is MGHDK and CDR2 SYGVNS. The CDR3 loop spans 17 amino acids. CDR3 DNA: TGTGCCAGCAGTGAATCATGGTTGAGGGCCACGAATGAAAAACTGTTTTTT. Residues: CASSESWLRATNEKLFF. Supplemented by reference TRBV25-1 and TRBJ1-4, the full variable domain reads EADIYQTPRYLVIGTGKKITLECSQTMGHDKMYWYQQDPGMELHLIHYSYGVNSTEKGDLSSESTVSRIRTEHFPLTLESARPSHTSQYLCASSESWLRATNEKLFFGSGTQLSVL.

J is TRBJ1-1 and V is TRBV4-1; TRBD1 is a possible D gene (5 bases). Looked up from germline, CDR1 is MGHRA and CDR2 is YSYEKL. V was cut by 4 bases and J by 4 bases, with 16 bases left in between. The CDR3 spans 15 residues. CDR3 in DNA: TGCGCCAGCAGCCTAAGGGGACCCGGGGGCACTGAAGCTTTCTTT. Its translation is CASSLRGPGGTEAFF.

The rearrangement links TRBV13 to TRBJ1-2, with D possibly matching TRBD1 (6 bases). Germline assignment: CDR1 PRHDT and CDR2 FYEKMQ (reference sequence). V lost 4 bases and J lost 2, with 17 bases in between. There are 16 residues in the CDR3. The CDR3 protein is CASSSPGVGENYGYTF. In DNA form, the CDR3 reads TGTGCCAGCAGCTCCCCAGGGGTGGGAGAAAACTATGGCTACACCTTC.

The rearrangement joins TRBV7-9 to TRBJ2-2; 9 bases line up with TRBD1. The germline V gene has CDR1 SEHNR and CDR2 FQNEAQ (reference sequence). CDR3 length: 15 amino acids. V trimming: 6 bases; J trimming: 4 bases; junction bases outside the gene matches: 6. The CDR3 DNA is TGTGCCAGCAGTCTCGGACAGGGGAGCACCGGGGAGCTGTTTTTT. This gives the protein CASSLGQGSTGELFF.

The J gene is TRBJ1-2, the V gene TRBV2, with D possibly being TRBD1 (5 bases). CDR3 length: 13 residues. Germline loops: CDR1 SNHLY, CDR2 FYNNEI. V gave up 5 bases and J gave up 0 bases, with 7 bases separating them. CDR3 sequence (DNA): TGTGCCAGCAGTCCAGGGACTAACTATGGCTACACCTTC. This gives the protein CASSPGTNYGYTF. Variable domain in full (rest from reference TRBV2 and TRBJ1-2): EPEVTQTPSHQVTQMGQEVILRCVPISNHLYFYWYRQILGQKVEFLVSFYNNEISEKSEIFDDQFSVERPDGSNFTLKIRSTKLEDSAMYFCASSPGTNYGYTFGSGTRLTVV.

The sample holds one count of this clone. The V and J genes are TRBV6-6 and TRBJ2-2; 7 bases agree with TRBD1. There are 15 residues in the CDR3. V gave up 10 bases and J gave up 4 bases; unmatched junction bases: 12. Germline V CDR1 and CDR2: MNHNY, SVGAGI (reference sequence). The CDR3 is CATQDRPGGTGELFF. The CDR3 coding sequence is TGTGCCACCCAGGACAGGCCCGGTGGCACCGGGGAGCTGTTTTTT.

The chain uses TRBV2 and TRBJ2-5; D gene unclear. Germline CDR1 SNHLY, CDR2 FYNNEI. V was shortened by 5 bases and J by 2 bases, with 12 bases between the two germline ends. The CDR3 has 14 residues. In DNA form, the CDR3 reads TGTGCCAGCAGTTATGACACAGCTCAAGAGACCCAGTACTTC. Its translation is CASSYDTAQETQYF. Full variable domain (rest looked up from reference TRBV2 and TRBJ2-5): EPEVTQTPSHQVTQMGQEVILRCVPISNHLYFYWYRQILGQKVEFLVSFYNNEISEKSEIFDDQFSVERPDGSNFTLKIRSTKLEDSAMYFCASSYDTAQETQYFGPGTRLLVL.

This chain joins TRBV30 and TRBJ2-5; 12 bases line up with TRBD2. Trimming took 2 bases from V and 9 from J; bases not matched to a gene: 4. This CDR3 has 13 residues. From germline, CDR1 is GTSNPN and CDR2 SVGIG (reference sequence). CDR3 DNA: TGTGCCTGGAGTAGGACTAGCGGGGCCCCCCAGTACTTC. Residues: CAWSRTSGAPQYF.

This clone is a singleton in its sample. A read error is likely, as this CDR3 ends without the conserved phenylalanine or tryptophan. Because the CDR3's place on the DNA is in doubt, the DNA is left out and the CDR3 is given as listed by TCRdb. The chain employs TRBV9 and TRBJ1-1. Including both end residues, the CDR3 is 8 amino acids long. Germline loops: CDR1 SGDLS, CDR2 YYNGEE. CDR3: CASSLPSL.

The V call is TRBV18, the J call TRBJ1-1; D not resolved. CDR1 and CDR2 (germline): KGHSH, LQKENI. V lost 2 bases, J lost 0 bases, and 4 bases lay in between. The length of the CDR3 is 13 residues. DNA for the CDR3: TGTGCCAGCTCACCAGCGGTGAACACTGAAGCTTTCTTT. This codes for CASSPAVNTEAFF.

The V call is TRBV27, the J call TRBJ2-3; 10 bases match TRBD2. The CDR3 extends over 15 amino acids. In germline, CDR1 is MNHEY, CDR2 SMNVEV (reference sequence). V dropped 4 bases and J dropped 5; count of bases not matched to a gene: 6. Written as DNA, the CDR3 is TGTGCCAGCAGTTACCTAGCGGGAGAGGTAGATACGCAGTATTTT. Its protein product is CASSYLAGEVDTQYF.

This clone has only a few counts. J is TRBJ2-7 and V is TRBV5-1, with a weak D call TRBD1 (5 bases). The CDR3 loop spans 15 amino acids. CDR1 is SGHRS, CDR2 YFSETQ, per germline. Trimming shortened V by 4 bases and J by 2 bases, and 16 bases separated the two germline ends. The CDR3: CASSLGSLGPYEQYF. In DNA, the CDR3 is TGCGCCAGCAGCCTAGGTTCTTTGGGGCCCTACGAGCAGTACTTC. Supplemented by reference TRBV5-1 and TRBJ2-7, the full variable domain reads KAGVTQTPRYLIKTRGQQVTLSCSPISGHRSVSWYQQTPGQGLQFLFEYFSETQRNKGNFPGRFSGRQFSNSRSEMNVSTLELGDSALYLCASSLGSLGPYEQYFGPGTRLTVT.

The J gene is TRBJ2-1, the V gene TRBV19; 11 positions match TRBD1. In germline, CDR1 is LNHDA, CDR2 SQIVND (reference sequence). J gave up 10 bases and V 0 bases, and 8 bases lay outside the gene matches. The CDR3 covers 16 residues. The CDR3 here is CASSIDGQGAVAEQFF. The DNA for the CDR3 is TGTGCCAGTAGTATAGATGGACAGGGGGCCGTAGCCGAGCAGTTCTTC.

V gene TRBV10-2 combines with J gene TRBJ2-5, with 7 positions matching TRBD1. Germline loops: CDR1 WSHSY, CDR2 SAAADI. The CDR3 contains 14 residues. The V gene end was trimmed by 6 bases and the J gene end by 1 base; junction bases not matched to a gene: 5. The DNA for the CDR3 is TGCGCCAGCAGAACGGGACAGCTCCAAGAGACCCAGTACTTC. Its translation is CASRTGQLQETQYF.

V is TRBV28 and J is TRBJ2-7; TRBD1 matches at 7 bases. Per germline, CDR1 MDHEN and CDR2 SYDVKM. With V trimmed by 1 base and J by 3 bases, 6 bases remained unmatched. This CDR3 is 15 amino acids long. CDR3 protein: CASSLLGTADYEQYF. CDR3 coding DNA: TGTGCCAGCAGTTTATTAGGGACAGCTGACTACGAGCAGTACTTC.

This sequence joins TRBV28 and TRBJ2-7; 8 bases match TRBD2. Unmatched junction bases numbered 6, after V lost 5 bases and J lost 0 bases. This CDR3 has 15 residues. In germline, CDR1 is MDHEN, CDR2 SYDVKM. This CDR3 reads CASSPDSGDSYEQYF. In DNA, the CDR3 is TGTGCCAGCAGTCCCGATAGCGGGGACTCCTACGAGCAGTACTTC. The whole variable domain, filled in from reference TRBV28 and TRBJ2-7, reads DVKVTQSSRYLVKRTGEKVFLECVQDMDHENMFWYRQDPGLGLRLIYFSYDVKMKEKGDIPEGYSVSREKKERFSLILESASTNQTSMYLCASSPDSGDSYEQYFGPGTRLTVT.

The sample holds one count of this clone. The chain combines TRBV5-1 with TRBJ2-2; 9 nucleotides agree with TRBD1. This CDR3 has 16 amino acids. The trim removed 1 base at V and 6 bases at J, leaving 7 bases unmatched. Germline V CDR1 and CDR2: SGHRS, YFSETQ. The CDR3 here is CASSLFGTGNSGELFF. DNA for the CDR3: TGCGCCAGCAGCTTGTTCGGGACAGGGAATTCCGGGGAGCTGTTTTTT.

This clone has a single count. The chain links TRBV5-1 to TRBJ1-4; TRBD1 might be the D (5 bases). Per the germline V gene, CDR1 is SGHRS and CDR2 is YFSETQ. The CDR3 covers 16 residues. Trimming removed 1 base at V and 7 bases at J, with 17 bases between. CDR3 loop: CASSLSSRAPSEKLFF. The CDR3, as DNA: TGCGCCAGCAGCTTGAGTAGCAGGGCGCCCAGTGAAAAACTGTTTTTT.